The clone carrying this T cell receptor beta chain came up many times. The data were taken from a study of blood T cell repertoires in COVID-19. As handled by the study authors: Estimates of nucleated cell counts were drawn from the amplification of reference gene primers. Data came from immunoSEQ multiplex PCR; TCRdb stores just in-frame clones and leaves some out. Clonal size and the V and J genes are those of that table, whereas D and trimming came from the DNA. Here the sample spans some 260,000 clones, around four fifths being singletons. Sequenced: PBMCs or T cells enriched from blood (not recorded which). The TCR sequence derives from a man aged 30 to 45 with acute COVID-19.

In DNA form, the CDR3 reads TGTGCCAGCAGCGTAAGCACGCTGGGATGGGGTACAAGGGGCGGGGAGCTGTTTTTT. Its protein is CASSVSTLGWGTRGGELFF. This chain links TRBV9 with TRBJ2-2; TRBD1 is a possible D gene (5 bases). Germline CDR1 and CDR2: SGDLS and YYNGEE. V was clipped by 1 base and J by 7 bases, with 26 bases between them. CDR3 size: 19 residues.